The sequence of this T cell receptor (beta chain) was determined in a study of T cells in localized non-small cell lung cancer. Study-wide findings and caveats: Uninvolved adjacent lung, not tumor, had the highest T cell clonality. Median approximately 58 top-100 tumor clones were shared with paired adjacent lung.

Details on this clone: The antigen is undetermined.

Using immunoSEQ multiplex PCR, the repertoire was profiled, and TCRdb retains in-frame clones only, with some absent. The table includes some 38,000 clones, 75% to 90% detected once. The V end lost 1 base, the J end lost 4 bases, and 10 bases lay between the germline ends. Per germline, CDR1 MNHNS and CDR2 SASEGT. CDR3 length: 14 residues. The sequence was collected from a male donor aged 60 or older with stage II lung adenocarcinoma. This chain connects TRBV6-1 to TRBJ1-1, with D possibly TRBD1 on 6 matching bases. Here the sequenced sample was peripheral blood mononuclear cells, taken before any cancer treatment. CDR3 in amino acids: CASSEGQGGTEAFF. As DNA, the CDR3 is TGTGCCAGCAGTGAAGGACAAGGGGGCACTGAAGCTTTCTTT.